This entry is about one TCR beta chain. What it recognizes is unknown. The data were taken from a study of T-cell memory formation after mild COVID-19. Whole-study context: There were largely donor-specific TCR clusters. Regarding the study as a whole: Clones contracting across day 15 to 85 had a balanced CD4/CD8 profile; later expanding clones leaned CD4+. Contracting CD4+ clones were located mainly in CM and EM, and CD8+ clones in EMRA.

V shed 6 bases, J shed 9 bases, and the junction held 13 bases outside the gene matches. This CDR3 has 13 residues. The V gene's germline CDR1 is DFQATT and CDR2 SNEGSKA (reference sequence). Amplification by 5'RACE using constant-segment primers produced TCR alpha and TCR beta cDNA libraries that carried sample barcodes and UMIs. TCRdb redid the calling of the 5' RACE reads with MiXCR, one entry per CDR3 protein. The table includes 200,000 or so distinct CDR3 sequences, 15% to 20% detected once. The TCR originated in an adult woman who had mild COVID-19 (a few samples of this study predate the infection). Cell type and time point are not known. Sequenced input: PBMCs or a T cell subset sorted from them (not recorded which). The chain has TRBV20-1 and TRBJ2-7, with TRBD1 identical over 8 bases. CDR3 DNA sequence: TGCAGTGCCCGACCCGGGGACAGGTCGGGGCAGTACTTC. It codes for CSARPGDRSGQYF.